This is a list of T cell receptor beta chains from one sample in a study of blood T cell repertoires in COVID-19. Data came from immunoSEQ multiplex PCR; TCRdb stores just in-frame clones and leaves some out. The data hold 110,000 to 150,000 clones, with 79% observed a single time. Sample: peripheral blood. The receptors originated from a man aged 50 to 59 with active or convalescent COVID-19. The CDR3 runs from the conserved cysteine through the conserved F or W. The order of the fields is clone size, V gene, D gene, J gene, CDR3 DNA, CDR3 protein. D genes are given only for firm matches. Size values are once, few and many counts, or a class for expanded clones, and some rows have none.

size: -
V: TRBV7-9
D: -
J: TRBJ2-1
DNA: TGTGCCAGCAGCTCTATTGAGCAGTTCTTC
CDR3: CASSSIEQFF

size: -
V: TRBV5-5
D: -
J: TRBJ2-5
DNA: TGTGCCAGCAGCTTTGGGATAAGGGGACTCCAAGAGACCCAGTACTTC
CDR3: CASSFGIRGLQETQYF

size: -
V: TRBV2
D: -
J: TRBJ1-5
DNA: TGTGCCAGCAGGTATGACAGCCCCAATCAGCCCCAGCATTTT
CDR3: CASRYDSPNQPQHF

size: -
V: TRBV28
D: TRBD1
J: TRBJ2-7
DNA: TGTGCCAGCAGTTCCATTCCTTCAGACAGGGACCTCTCCTACGAGCAGTACTTC
CDR3: CASSSIPSDRDLSYEQYF

size: once
V: TRBV7-9
D: TRBD1
J: TRBJ1-1
DNA: TGTGCCAGTTACAGGGGGAACACTGAAGCTTTCTTT
CDR3: CASYRGNTEAFF

size: -
V: TRBV27
D: -
J: TRBJ1-2
DNA: TGTGCCAGCAGTTGGAGTTATGCAGCTAACTATGGCTACACCTTC
CDR3: CASSWSYAANYGYTF

size: -
V: TRBV11-2
D: -
J: TRBJ1-3
DNA: TGTGCCAGCAGCCCAGACAGCCGCTCTGGAAACACCATATATTTT
CDR3: CASSPDSRSGNTIYF

size: -
V: TRBV27
D: TRBD2
J: TRBJ2-1
DNA: TGTGCCAGCAGTTTGACCTCGGGACTAGGTGCGTACAATGAGCAGTTCTTC
CDR3: CASSLTSGLGAYNEQFF

size: -
V: TRBV28
D: TRBD1
J: TRBJ2-1
DNA: TGTGCCAGCAGTCGTCGGGACAGGGGGCGAAATGAGCAGTTCTTC
CDR3: CASSRRDRGRNEQFF

size: -
V: TRBV7-2
D: TRBD2
J: TRBJ2-5
DNA: TGTGCCAGCAGCCCACCTAGCGGCCCGGGGGAGACCCAGTACTTC
CDR3: CASSPPSGPGETQYF

size: -
V: TRBV7-2
D: -
J: TRBJ2-3
DNA: TGTGCCAGCAGGGGGGCGCTTCGCGGCCGCACAGATACGCAGTATTTT
CDR3: CASRGALRGRTDTQYF

size: -
V: TRBV3-1/TRBV3-2
D: -
J: TRBJ2-7
DNA: TGTGCCAGCAGCCAAGTTCGGGAGAGCTACGAGCAGTACTTC
CDR3: CASSQVRESYEQYF

size: -
V: TRBV5-1
D: TRBD2
J: TRBJ2-1
DNA: TGCGCCAGCAGCTTGGACGGGAGGAACTACAATGAGCAGTTCTTC
CDR3: CASSLDGRNYNEQFF

size: -
V: TRBV4-2
D: TRBD2
J: TRBJ2-3
DNA: TGTGCCAGCAGCGGCGTCGGGGGGGAGGATACGCAGTATTTT
CDR3: CASSGVGGEDTQYF

size: -
V: TRBV11-2
D: TRBD1
J: TRBJ2-7
DNA: TGTGCCAGCAGCGCGGGACAGGGGGCGACCTACGAGCAGTACTTC
CDR3: CASSAGQGATYEQYF

size: -
V: TRBV6-4
D: -
J: TRBJ2-1
DNA: TGTGCCAGCAGTGACCCCAGGAGGGCCTACTTTCGGGATGAGCAGTTCTTC
CDR3: CASSDPRRAYFRDEQFF

size: -
V: TRBV7-9
D: TRBD1
J: TRBJ2-5
DNA: TGTGCCAGCAGCTTGGGACAGCCTGCTTCAGAGACCCAGTACTTC
CDR3: CASSLGQPASETQYF

size: few
V: TRBV5-5
D: -
J: TRBJ2-5
DNA: TGTGCCAGCAGCTTGGCCCAACTCCAAGAGACCCAGTACTTC
CDR3: CASSLAQLQETQYF

size: -
V: TRBV4-1
D: TRBD2
J: TRBJ2-7
DNA: TGCGCCAGCAGTCTAGGAACTAGCGGGTTGGACGAGCAGTACTTC
CDR3: CASSLGTSGLDEQYF

size: -
V: TRBV5-4
D: TRBD2
J: TRBJ2-1
DNA: TGTGCCAGCAGCTTGACAGTTTTAGCGGGGAATGAGCAGTTCTTC
CDR3: CASSLTVLAGNEQFF

size: -
V: TRBV6-2/TRBV6-3
D: -
J: TRBJ2-7
DNA: TGTGCCAGCAGTTATCTTGCGGGAACCTACGAGCAGTACTTC
CDR3: CASSYLAGTYEQYF

size: few
V: TRBV10-2
D: TRBD1
J: TRBJ2-7
DNA: TGCGCCAGCAGTGTGGGGACAGGGCCTGGGGAGCAGTACTTC
CDR3: CASSVGTGPGEQYF

size: -
V: TRBV27
D: -
J: TRBJ1-1
DNA: TGTGCCAGCAGTACCCCTCGACAAGGGGTCATGAACACTGAAGCTTTCTTT
CDR3: CASSTPRQGVMNTEAFF

size: -
V: TRBV5-1
D: TRBD1
J: TRBJ2-5
DNA: TGCGCCAGCAGCCCTGGACAGGGTGGCCAAGAGACCCAGTACTTC
CDR3: CASSPGQGGQETQYF

size: -
V: TRBV3-1/TRBV3-2
D: TRBD2
J: TRBJ2-1
DNA: TGTGCCAGCAGCCTCAAACTGGTGGCGGGAGGTTACAATGAGCAGTTCTTC
CDR3: CASSLKLVAGGYNEQFF

size: -
V: TRBV28
D: TRBD1
J: TRBJ1-4
DNA: TGTGCCAGCAGTACCCCTACAGGGGATGAAAATGAAAAACTGTTTTTT
CDR3: CASSTPTGDENEKLFF

size: once
V: TRBV4-2
D: -
J: TRBJ1-1
DNA: TGTGCCGCGGGCCCTGGGGTCGCTGAAGCTTTCTTT
CDR3: CAAGPGVAEAFF

size: -
V: TRBV28
D: TRBD1
J: TRBJ1-3
DNA: TGTGCCAGCAGTTTGGGACAGACCTCTGGAAACACCATATATTTT
CDR3: CASSLGQTSGNTIYF

size: -
V: TRBV19
D: TRBD1
J: TRBJ1-2
DNA: TGTGCCAGTGGATTGGGGACAGGGGGTCGTGGCTACACCTTC
CDR3: CASGLGTGGRGYTF

size: -
V: TRBV2
D: TRBD1
J: TRBJ2-1
DNA: TGTGCCAGCTACCGGGACAGGGGGTTAGGCGAGCAGTTCTTC
CDR3: CASYRDRGLGEQFF

size: few
V: TRBV5-6
D: TRBD1
J: TRBJ2-5
DNA: TGTGCCAGCAGCTCGACAGGGGGCGGTGAGACCCAGTACTTC
CDR3: CASSSTGGGETQYF

size: many
V: TRBV12-5
D: -
J: TRBJ2-1
DNA: TGTGCTAGTGGTTTGGTAGAGATGGGGCTCTCCTACAATGAGCAGTTCTTC
CDR3: CASGLVEMGLSYNEQFF

size: -
V: TRBV18
D: -
J: TRBJ1-1
DNA: TGTGCCAGCTCACCAGGACACTTGAACACTGAAGCTTTCTTT
CDR3: CASSPGHLNTEAFF

size: -
V: TRBV27
D: -
J: TRBJ1-1
DNA: TGTGCCAGCAGGAAATACAGGGATACTGAAGCTTTCTTT
CDR3: CASRKYRDTEAFF

size: -
V: TRBV2
D: TRBD2
J: TRBJ2-2
DNA: TGTGCCAGCAGTCGGCTAGCGGGAGGGGCCGGGGAGCTGTTTTTT
CDR3: CASSRLAGGAGELFF

size: -
V: TRBV25-1
D: TRBD1
J: TRBJ2-3
DNA: TGTGCCAGCAGTGGGGAAGGGGGCGCAGATACGCAGTATTTT
CDR3: CASSGEGGADTQYF

size: few
V: TRBV19
D: TRBD2
J: TRBJ2-7
DNA: TGTGCCAGTAGTACCGGGACTAGCCTAGCCTACGAGCAGTACTTC
CDR3: CASSTGTSLAYEQYF

size: -
V: TRBV7-2
D: -
J: TRBJ1-5
DNA: TGTGCCAGCAGCTTAGCTGGAGGGAGCAATCAGCCCCAGCATTTT
CDR3: CASSLAGGSNQPQHF

size: -
V: TRBV11-2
D: -
J: TRBJ1-2
DNA: TGTGCCAGCAGCTTCGACATTTTCTATGGCTACACCTTC
CDR3: CASSFDIFYGYTF

size: -
V: TRBV7-8
D: -
J: TRBJ2-7
DNA: TGTGCCAGCAGCGAAATGACTAGAGGGTGGCAGGAGCAGTACTTC
CDR3: CASSEMTRGWQEQYF

size: -
V: TRBV21-1
D: -
J: TRBJ1-1
DNA: TGTGCCAGCAGCCGGAAGGACGGGGTTGAAAAAGCTTTCTTT
CDR3: CASSRKDGVEKAFF

size: -
V: TRBV7-8
D: TRBD1
J: TRBJ1-1
DNA: TGTGCCAGCAGCTCCACGGACAGGGTGTTCACTGAAGCTTTCTTT
CDR3: CASSSTDRVFTEAFF

size: -
V: TRBV28
D: TRBD1
J: TRBJ1-2
DNA: TGTGCCAGCAGTCTCGACAGGGCACCGGGCTACACCTTC
CDR3: CASSLDRAPGYTF